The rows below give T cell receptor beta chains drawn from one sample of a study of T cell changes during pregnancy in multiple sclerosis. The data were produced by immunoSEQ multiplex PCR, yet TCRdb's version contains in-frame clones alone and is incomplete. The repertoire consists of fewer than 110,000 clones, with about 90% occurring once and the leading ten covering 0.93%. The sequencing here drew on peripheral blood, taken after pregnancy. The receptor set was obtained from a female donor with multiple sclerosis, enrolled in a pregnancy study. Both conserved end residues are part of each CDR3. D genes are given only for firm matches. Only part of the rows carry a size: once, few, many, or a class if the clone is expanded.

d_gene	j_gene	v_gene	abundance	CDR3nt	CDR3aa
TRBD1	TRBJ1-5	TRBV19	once	TGTGCCAGTAGTATAACCGCGGGACAGTTTATCCAGCCCCAGCATTTT	CASSITAGQFIQPQHF
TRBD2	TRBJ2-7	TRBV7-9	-	TGTGCCAGCAGCTTAGGCAGCGGGGACCGGTCCTACGAGCAGTACTTC	CASSLGSGDRSYEQYF
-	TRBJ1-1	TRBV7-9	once	TGTGCCAGCAGCTTAAGCGTGAACACTGAAGCTTTCTTT	CASSLSVNTEAFF
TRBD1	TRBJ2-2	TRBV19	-	TGTGCCAGTAGGCGGACAGGGCTGAACACCGGGGAGCTGTTTTTT	CASRRTGLNTGELFF
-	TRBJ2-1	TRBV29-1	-	TGCAGCGTTGAAGATCGAAACCGGGGAAACACCTGGGGTTTCTACAATGAGCAGTTCTTC	CSVEDRNRGNTWGFYNEQFF
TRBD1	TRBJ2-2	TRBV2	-	TGTGCCAGCGCGACAGGGGGAACCGGGGAGCTGTTTTTT	CASATGGTGELFF
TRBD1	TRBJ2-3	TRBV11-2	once	TGTGCCAGCACCCTCATTGGGACAGTCGCAGATACGCAGTATTTT	CASTLIGTVADTQYF
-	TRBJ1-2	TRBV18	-	TGTGCCAGCTCACCGGCAACGGCCTTGGGCATAACTTTATTCTATGGCTACACCTTC	CASSPATALGITLFYGYTF
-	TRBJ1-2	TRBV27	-	TGTGCCAGCAGTTTTTGGGGGGCGCGGGGGTCCTTTTATGGCTACACCTTC	CASSFWGARGSFYGYTF
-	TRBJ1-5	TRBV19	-	TGTGCCAGTATTCCCTCCCCACCGGGTCAGCCCCAGCATTTT	CASIPSPPGQPQHF
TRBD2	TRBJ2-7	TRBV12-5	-	TGTGCTAGTGGTTTGCCCAGCGGGGGGCCCTACGAGCAGTACTTC	CASGLPSGGPYEQYF
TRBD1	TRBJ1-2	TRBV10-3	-	TGTGCCATCAGTGAGAAACCGGGACAGGAGAACTATGGCTACACCTTC	CAISEKPGQENYGYTF
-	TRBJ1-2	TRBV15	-	TGTGCCACCAGCAGAGACGCCCGGGCTAACTATGGCTACACCTTC	CATSRDARANYGYTF
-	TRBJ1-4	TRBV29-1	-	TGCAGCGCCGCGGGTCCAACTAATGAAAAACTGTTTTTT	CSAAGPTNEKLFF
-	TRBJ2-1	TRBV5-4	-	TGTGCCAGCTCTAGGGACTTCTACCCCTACAATGAGCAGTTCTTC	CASSRDFYPYNEQFF
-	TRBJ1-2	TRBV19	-	TGTGCCACAACCGGGGGAGGGCGGACTAACTATGGCTACACCTTC	CATTGGGRTNYGYTF
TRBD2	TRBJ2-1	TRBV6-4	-	TGTGCCAGCAGTCGAGATAGTAGCGGGAGCTCGAATGAGCAGTTCTTC	CASSRDSSGSSNEQFF
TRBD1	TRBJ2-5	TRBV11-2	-	TGTGCCAGCAGCTCAGGGGGCAGGGAGACCCAGTACTTC	CASSSGGRETQYF
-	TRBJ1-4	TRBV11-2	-	TGTGCCAGCAGCTCTCACAGGGCCACTAATGAAAAACTGTTTTTT	CASSSHRATNEKLFF
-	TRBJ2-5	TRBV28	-	TGTGCCAGCAGTACCTACAGGGAGGGTGGGGAGACCCAGTACTTC	CASSTYREGGETQYF
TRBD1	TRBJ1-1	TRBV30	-	TGTGCCTGGAGTGTACGCCCCACAGGGGTGAACACTGAAGCTTTCTTT	CAWSVRPTGVNTEAFF
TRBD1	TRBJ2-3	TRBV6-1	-	TGTGCCAGCAGTCCAGGGGGAGATACGCAGTATTTT	CASSPGGDTQYF
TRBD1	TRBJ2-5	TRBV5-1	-	TGCGCCAGCAGCTTTTTGCTTTGGACAGGATTTCCTCAAGAGACCCAGTACTTC	CASSFLLWTGFPQETQYF
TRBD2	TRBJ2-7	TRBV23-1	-	TGCGCCAGCAGTCCTTGTTATGGTGCTAGCGGGAGGGCCGTAACCTACGAGCAGTACTTC	CASSPCYGASGRAVTYEQYF
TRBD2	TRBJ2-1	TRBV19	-	TGTGCCACTGAGCGGGGGAGCTCCTACAATGAGCAGTTCTTC	CATERGSSYNEQFF
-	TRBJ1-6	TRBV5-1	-	TGCGCCAGCAGCTCTGATGCAGGCGGGAGTTCACCCCTCCACTTT	CASSSDAGGSSPLHF
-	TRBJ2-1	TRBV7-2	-	TGTGCCAGCAGCTTTCCCAGGACCTACAATGAGCAGTTCTTC	CASSFPRTYNEQFF